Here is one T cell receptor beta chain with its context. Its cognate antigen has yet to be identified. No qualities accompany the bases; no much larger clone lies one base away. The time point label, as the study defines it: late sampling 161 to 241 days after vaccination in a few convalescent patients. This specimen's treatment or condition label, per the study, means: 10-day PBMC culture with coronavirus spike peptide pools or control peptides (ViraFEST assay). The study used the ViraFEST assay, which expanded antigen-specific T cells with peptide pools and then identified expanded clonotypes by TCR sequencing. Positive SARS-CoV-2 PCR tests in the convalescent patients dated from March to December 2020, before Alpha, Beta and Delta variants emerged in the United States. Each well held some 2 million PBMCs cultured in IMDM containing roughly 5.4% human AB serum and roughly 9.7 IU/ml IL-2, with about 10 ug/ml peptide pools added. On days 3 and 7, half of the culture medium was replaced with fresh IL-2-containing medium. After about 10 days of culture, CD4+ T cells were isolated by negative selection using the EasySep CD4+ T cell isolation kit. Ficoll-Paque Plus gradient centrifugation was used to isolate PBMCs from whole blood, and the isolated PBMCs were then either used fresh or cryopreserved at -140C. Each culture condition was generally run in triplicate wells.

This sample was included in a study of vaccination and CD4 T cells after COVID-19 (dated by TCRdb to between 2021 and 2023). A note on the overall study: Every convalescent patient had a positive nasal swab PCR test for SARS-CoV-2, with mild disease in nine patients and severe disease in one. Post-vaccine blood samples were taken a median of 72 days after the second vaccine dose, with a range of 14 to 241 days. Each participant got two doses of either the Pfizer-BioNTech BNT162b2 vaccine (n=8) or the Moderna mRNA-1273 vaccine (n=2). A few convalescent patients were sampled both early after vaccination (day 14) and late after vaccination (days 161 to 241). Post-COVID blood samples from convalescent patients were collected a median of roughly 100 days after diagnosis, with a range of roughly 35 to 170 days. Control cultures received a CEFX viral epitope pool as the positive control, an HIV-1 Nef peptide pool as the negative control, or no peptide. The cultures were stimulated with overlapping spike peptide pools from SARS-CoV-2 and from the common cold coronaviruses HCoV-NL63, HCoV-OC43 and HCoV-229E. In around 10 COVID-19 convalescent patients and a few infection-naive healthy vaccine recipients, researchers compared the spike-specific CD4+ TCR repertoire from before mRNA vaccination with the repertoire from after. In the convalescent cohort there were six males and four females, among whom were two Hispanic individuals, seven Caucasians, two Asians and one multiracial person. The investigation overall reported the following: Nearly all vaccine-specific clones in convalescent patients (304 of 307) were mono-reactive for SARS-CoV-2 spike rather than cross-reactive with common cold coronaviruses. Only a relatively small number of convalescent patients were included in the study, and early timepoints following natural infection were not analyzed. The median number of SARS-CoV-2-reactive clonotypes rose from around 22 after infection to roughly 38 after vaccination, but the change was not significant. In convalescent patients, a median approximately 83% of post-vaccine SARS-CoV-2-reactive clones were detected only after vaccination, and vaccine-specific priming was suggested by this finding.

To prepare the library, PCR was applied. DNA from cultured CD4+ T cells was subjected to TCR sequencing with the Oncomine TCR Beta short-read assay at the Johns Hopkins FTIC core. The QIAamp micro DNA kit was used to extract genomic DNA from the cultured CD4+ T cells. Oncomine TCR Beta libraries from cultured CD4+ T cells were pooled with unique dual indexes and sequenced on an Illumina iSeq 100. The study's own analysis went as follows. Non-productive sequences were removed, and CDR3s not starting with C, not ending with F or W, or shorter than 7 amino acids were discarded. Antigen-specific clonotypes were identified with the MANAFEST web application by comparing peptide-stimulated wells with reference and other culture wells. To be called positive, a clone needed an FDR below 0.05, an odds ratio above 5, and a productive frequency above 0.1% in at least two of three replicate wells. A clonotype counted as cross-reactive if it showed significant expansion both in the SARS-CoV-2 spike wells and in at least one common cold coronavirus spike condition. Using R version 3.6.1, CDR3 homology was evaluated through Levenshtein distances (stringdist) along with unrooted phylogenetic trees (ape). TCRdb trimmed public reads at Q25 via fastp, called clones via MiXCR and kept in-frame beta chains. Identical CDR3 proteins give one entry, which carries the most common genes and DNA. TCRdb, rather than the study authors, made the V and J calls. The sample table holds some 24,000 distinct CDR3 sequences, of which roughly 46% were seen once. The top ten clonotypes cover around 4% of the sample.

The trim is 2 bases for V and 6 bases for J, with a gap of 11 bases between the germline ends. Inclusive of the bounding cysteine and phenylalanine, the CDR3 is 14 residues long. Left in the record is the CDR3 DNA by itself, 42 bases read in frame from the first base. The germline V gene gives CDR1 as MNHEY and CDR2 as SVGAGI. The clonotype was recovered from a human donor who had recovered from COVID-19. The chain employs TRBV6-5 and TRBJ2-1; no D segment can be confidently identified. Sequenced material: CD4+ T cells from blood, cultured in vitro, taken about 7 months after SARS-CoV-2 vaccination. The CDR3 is CASSYKAPSNEQFF. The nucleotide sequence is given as TGTGCCAGCAGTTACAAAGCGCCCTCCAATGAGCAGTTCTTC.